One and the same sample provided the 9 T cell receptor beta chains below, sequenced in a study of T cells after yellow fever vaccination (dated by TCRdb to between 2017 and 2020). This specimen's treatment or condition label, per the study, means: live attenuated yellow fever vaccine strain. The protocol used for the library was 5' RACE. The sequencing machine was an Illumina NovaSeq 6000. TCRdb reprocessing: public reads trimmed at Q25 with fastp, clones called with MiXCR, in-frame beta chains kept. Each entry is one CDR3 protein sequence, shown with its most common DNA and genes. The sample records 300,000 to 400,000 distinct CDR3 sequences, about 11% of which are singletons. The ten largest account for about 3% of the sample. This specimen was CD4+ T cells sorted from PBMCs, taken 45 days after the yellow fever booster vaccination. The receptors were sampled from a man younger than 30 who received the YFV17D yellow fever vaccine.

This rearrangement joins TRBV6-2 or TRBV6-3 to TRBJ2-3; 8 bases agree with TRBD2. CDR3 length equals 16 residues. Germline assignment: CDR1 MNHEY and CDR2 SVGEGT. V shed 0 bases, J shed 4 bases, and the junction held 6 bases outside the gene matches. The CDR3 region is CASSYSGLASPDTQYF. As DNA, the CDR3 is TGTGCCAGCAGTTACTCCGGACTAGCTTCCCCAGATACGCAGTATTTT.

The chain joins TRBV5-1 to TRBJ2-3, with 7 bases matching TRBD2. Germline CDR1 SGHRS, CDR2 YFSETQ. With 5 bases clipped from V and 3 bases from J, the junction kept 18 bases outside the gene matches. The CDR3 is 18 amino acids. The CDR3 is CASRSVVPQGGTTDTQYF. DNA for the CDR3: TGCGCCAGCAGATCGGTCGTTCCCCAGGGAGGGACGACAGATACGCAGTATTTT.

The chain has TRBV27 and TRBJ2-7, with TRBD1 identical over 8 bases. Germline trimming cut 0 bases from V and 6 bases from J; bases unmatched to any gene: 7. The CDR3 totals 15 residues. Germline V lookup: CDR1 MNHEY, CDR2 SMNVEV (reference sequence). CDR3 amino acids: CASSLSQGATSEQYF. In nucleotides, the CDR3 is TGTGCCAGCAGTTTATCCCAGGGGGCAACGTCCGAGCAGTACTTC.

This clonotype was seen ten or more times. The rearrangement uses TRBV12-3 or TRBV12-4 and TRBJ1-4; 8 bases agree with TRBD1. The CDR3 runs 14 residues. V shed 6 bases, J shed 5 bases, and the junction held 5 bases outside the gene matches. CDR3 region: CASRWDRLNEKLFF. CDR3 DNA: TGTGCCAGCAGGTGGGACAGGCTAAATGAAAAACTGTTTTTT.

This chain connects TRBV12-3 or TRBV12-4 to TRBJ2-2, with 7 bases fitting TRBD1. The CDR3 spans 16 residues. J lost 5 bases, V lost 7 bases, and 13 bases had no gene match. CDR3 sequence (DNA): TGTGCCAGCAACCCTTTGGGGACAGTCTCGACCGGGGAGCTGTTTTTT. Its protein product is CASNPLGTVSTGELFF.

This clonotype occurred a few times. This CDR3 is CASSYGAGAQYGYTF. DNA of the CDR3: TGTGCCAGCAGTTACGGGGCAGGGGCGCAATATGGCTACACCTTC. The chain joins TRBV6-2 or TRBV6-3 to TRBJ1-2; tentatively, D is TRBD1 (6 bases). The V end was cut by 2 bases, the J end by 5 bases, with 15 bases between. The CDR3 has 15 residues. Germline lookup yields CDR1 MNHEY and CDR2 SVGEGT.

Many counts were recorded for this clonotype. The J gene is TRBJ2-3, the V gene TRBV4-1; no clear D. Germline V gene data show CDR1 as MGHRA and CDR2 as YSYEKL. This CDR3 is 17 amino acids long. With 1 base removed from V and 0 bases from J, the gap between germline ends came to 14 bases. Written as DNA, the CDR3 is TGCGCCAGCAGCCAAGTTAGTTTTGCGACTAGCACAGATACGCAGTATTTT. The encoded protein is CASSQVSFATSTDTQYF.

The rearrangement links TRBV10-3 to TRBJ1-1; D possibly corresponds to TRBD1 (5 bases). The V end was cut by 10 bases, the J end by 2 bases, with 14 bases between. Germline V gene data show CDR1 as ENHRY and CDR2 as SYGVKD. There are 13 residues in the CDR3. For the CDR3, the DNA is TGTGCCACCCTTGGGACCGACAACACTGAAGCTTTCTTT. Its translation is CATLGTDNTEAFF.

The chain uses TRBV6-5 and TRBJ2-7; D tentatively reads TRBD1 or TRBD2 (5 bases each). Trimming removed 0 bases from V and 5 bases from J, with 17 bases in between. The CDR3 runs 16 residues. Germline-derived CDR1 and CDR2 are MNHEY and SVGAGI. The CDR3 protein is CASSYSGRDPLNEQYV. The CDR3, as DNA: TGTGCCAGCAGTTACTCGGGAAGGGACCCCTTAAACGAGCAGTACGTC.